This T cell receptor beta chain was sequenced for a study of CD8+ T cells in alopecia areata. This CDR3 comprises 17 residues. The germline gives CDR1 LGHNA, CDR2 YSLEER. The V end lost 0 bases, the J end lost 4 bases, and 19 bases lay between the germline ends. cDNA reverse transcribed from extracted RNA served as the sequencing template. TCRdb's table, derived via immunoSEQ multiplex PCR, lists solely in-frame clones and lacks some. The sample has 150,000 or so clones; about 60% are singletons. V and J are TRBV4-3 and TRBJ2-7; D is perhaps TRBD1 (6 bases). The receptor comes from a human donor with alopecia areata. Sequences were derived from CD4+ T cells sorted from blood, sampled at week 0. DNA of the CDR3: TGCGCCAGCAGCCAAGATTCCCCCCAGGGGCGAGCTTACGAGCAGTACTTC. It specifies CASSQDSPQGRAYEQYF.